Listed below are T cell receptor beta chains from one sample, sequenced in a study of CD8 T cells in Susac syndrome. Each CDR3 protein gets one entry after TCRdb re-called the immunoSEQ multiplex PCR reads with MiXCR. The table has nearly 200,000 distinct CDR3 sequences, roughly 96% seen once. Sample: CD4+ T cells from PBMCs. The receptors shown here come from a human donor with multiple sclerosis. Each CDR3 is given without its conserved first and last residue. Fields, in order: CDR3 protein, V gene, CDR3 length, clone size, J gene. The size field is filled for only some rows; it gives once, few, many or a size class.

CDR3 protein: AWEMGTPPNEQF
V gene: TRBV30
CDR3 length: 12
clone size: .
J gene: TRBJ2-1

CDR3 protein: ASSQGSVTYEQY
V gene: TRBV3-1
CDR3 length: 12
clone size: few
J gene: TRBJ2-7

CDR3 protein: SAREGGDRDYEQY
V gene: TRBV20-1
CDR3 length: 13
clone size: .
J gene: TRBJ2-7

CDR3 protein: SAKDGGGYEQY
V gene: TRBV20-1
CDR3 length: 11
clone size: once
J gene: TRBJ2-7

CDR3 protein: AWTRVTVEQF
V gene: TRBV30
CDR3 length: 10
clone size: .
J gene: TRBJ2-1

CDR3 protein: ATSRDRPETQY
V gene: TRBV15
CDR3 length: 11
clone size: .
J gene: TRBJ2-5

CDR3 protein: SVIPGLAIHTQY
V gene: TRBV29-1
CDR3 length: 12
clone size: .
J gene: TRBJ2-3

CDR3 protein: SVPRNRDSEAF
V gene: TRBV29-1
CDR3 length: 11
clone size: .
J gene: TRBJ1-1

CDR3 protein: ASNPATDRDDGYT
V gene: TRBV4-2
CDR3 length: 13
clone size: .
J gene: TRBJ1-2

CDR3 protein: ATSKGLAGGSYEQY
V gene: TRBV15
CDR3 length: 14
clone size: .
J gene: TRBJ2-7

CDR3 protein: ASSLSIGYNYGYT
V gene: TRBV11-2
CDR3 length: 13
clone size: .
J gene: TRBJ1-2

CDR3 protein: SASRGRQETQY
V gene: TRBV20-1
CDR3 length: 11
clone size: .
J gene: TRBJ2-5

CDR3 protein: ASSRGTGEAF
V gene: TRBV12-3/TRBV12-4
CDR3 length: 10
clone size: .
J gene: TRBJ1-1

CDR3 protein: ATGKTSAGELF
V gene: TRBV24-1
CDR3 length: 11
clone size: .
J gene: TRBJ2-2

CDR3 protein: ASSPRGYNEQF
V gene: TRBV19
CDR3 length: 11
clone size: .
J gene: TRBJ2-1

CDR3 protein: AISENGDSNQPQH
V gene: TRBV10-3
CDR3 length: 13
clone size: .
J gene: TRBJ1-5

CDR3 protein: ASSYSLTVQKEAF
V gene: TRBV6-5
CDR3 length: 13
clone size: .
J gene: TRBJ1-1

CDR3 protein: ASSLGGGANVLT
V gene: TRBV5-1
CDR3 length: 12
clone size: .
J gene: TRBJ2-6

CDR3 protein: ASSLIGGTYEQY
V gene: TRBV12-3/TRBV12-4
CDR3 length: 12
clone size: .
J gene: TRBJ2-7

CDR3 protein: ASSSDRTLYGYT
V gene: TRBV5-1
CDR3 length: 12
clone size: .
J gene: TRBJ1-2

CDR3 protein: ASSFELAGELF
V gene: TRBV7-9
CDR3 length: 11
clone size: .
J gene: TRBJ2-2

CDR3 protein: ATSLAAWSYEQY
V gene: TRBV15
CDR3 length: 12
clone size: once
J gene: TRBJ2-7

CDR3 protein: SAGAGGPAVLQY
V gene: TRBV20-1
CDR3 length: 12
clone size: .
J gene: TRBJ2-5

CDR3 protein: ASSQKQSGQHHNEQF
V gene: TRBV11-2
CDR3 length: 15
clone size: .
J gene: TRBJ2-1

CDR3 protein: ASGLPNSYEQY
V gene: TRBV6-1
CDR3 length: 11
clone size: few
J gene: TRBJ2-7

CDR3 protein: ASSEFSDTQY
V gene: TRBV2
CDR3 length: 10
clone size: .
J gene: TRBJ2-3

CDR3 protein: ASSLQTGGHEQY
V gene: TRBV2
CDR3 length: 12
clone size: .
J gene: TRBJ2-7

CDR3 protein: ASSQRERGELF
V gene: TRBV11-1
CDR3 length: 11
clone size: .
J gene: TRBJ2-2

CDR3 protein: ASSEGQDTQY
V gene: TRBV18
CDR3 length: 10
clone size: .
J gene: TRBJ2-3

CDR3 protein: SANRGSSYEQY
V gene: TRBV20-1
CDR3 length: 11
clone size: .
J gene: TRBJ2-7

CDR3 protein: ASSAQVAQY
V gene: TRBV7-2
CDR3 length: 9
clone size: .
J gene: TRBJ2-5

CDR3 protein: ASSQVSASGELF
V gene: TRBV3-1
CDR3 length: 12
clone size: once
J gene: TRBJ2-2

CDR3 protein: SARQTGRTYEQY
V gene: TRBV20-1
CDR3 length: 12
clone size: .
J gene: TRBJ2-7

CDR3 protein: ASSQNGGMNTEAF
V gene: TRBV14
CDR3 length: 13
clone size: .
J gene: TRBJ1-1

CDR3 protein: SASIWGEAETQY
V gene: TRBV20-1
CDR3 length: 12
clone size: .
J gene: TRBJ2-5

CDR3 protein: ASSQATPLLYEQY
V gene: TRBV14
CDR3 length: 13
clone size: .
J gene: TRBJ2-7

CDR3 protein: AWSAPGTTAGQY
V gene: TRBV30
CDR3 length: 12
clone size: .
J gene: TRBJ2-7

CDR3 protein: SVAGEGETQY
V gene: TRBV29-1
CDR3 length: 10
clone size: .
J gene: TRBJ2-5

CDR3 protein: SVVTHTEAF
V gene: TRBV29-1
CDR3 length: 9
clone size: once
J gene: TRBJ1-1

CDR3 protein: SAIPDSNQPQH
V gene: TRBV20-1
CDR3 length: 11
clone size: once
J gene: TRBJ1-5

CDR3 protein: ASSFDPQGAVYEQY
V gene: TRBV7-2
CDR3 length: 14
clone size: .
J gene: TRBJ2-7

CDR3 protein: SVEGQTNTEAF
V gene: TRBV29-1
CDR3 length: 11
clone size: .
J gene: TRBJ1-1

CDR3 protein: ASSQENLPGELF
V gene: TRBV4-2
CDR3 length: 12
clone size: once
J gene: TRBJ2-2

CDR3 protein: SAISGPANTGELF
V gene: TRBV20-1
CDR3 length: 13
clone size: .
J gene: TRBJ2-2

CDR3 protein: ASSRQGVDETQY
V gene: TRBV18
CDR3 length: 12
clone size: .
J gene: TRBJ2-5

CDR3 protein: ASGWDRASYNEQF
V gene: TRBV2
CDR3 length: 13
clone size: .
J gene: TRBJ2-1

CDR3 protein: SAQPGWSPNEQF
V gene: TRBV20-1
CDR3 length: 12
clone size: .
J gene: TRBJ2-1

CDR3 protein: ASSLRPSVDTQY
V gene: TRBV7-6
CDR3 length: 12
clone size: once
J gene: TRBJ2-3

CDR3 protein: ASSLDPGNTEAF
V gene: TRBV5-1
CDR3 length: 12
clone size: .
J gene: TRBJ1-1

CDR3 protein: ASSGGSGAYNEQF
V gene: TRBV2
CDR3 length: 13
clone size: .
J gene: TRBJ2-1

CDR3 protein: ASRRTVFVAGANVLT
V gene: TRBV4-1
CDR3 length: 15
clone size: .
J gene: TRBJ2-6

CDR3 protein: SAHRTVNTEAF
V gene: TRBV20-1
CDR3 length: 11
clone size: .
J gene: TRBJ1-1

CDR3 protein: ASRKGGSNEQY
V gene: TRBV6-1
CDR3 length: 11
clone size: .
J gene: TRBJ2-7